This record looks at one T cell receptor (beta chain) sequence and its context. Many counts were recorded for this clonotype. The antigen this receptor binds is unknown. Within one base of it there is no much larger clone, and no base qualities were kept. The treatment or condition label of this sample denotes: allogeneic hematopoietic cell transplantation with graft depleted of TCRalphabeta T cells and CD19 B cells. Transplant recipients were children who received TCRalphabeta/CD19-depleted allogeneic hematopoietic cell grafts. This specimen belongs to a study of T-cell reconstitution after alpha-beta-depleted transplantation in children listed by TCRdb under 2016. The study in broad terms: The study quantitatively tracked T-cell immune reconstitution after TCRalphabeta/CD19-depleted allogeneic hematopoietic cell transplantation in children using TCR repertoire profiling. Study-level results and caveats: In some patients, high TCRbeta diversity at day 60 was attributed to recipient T cells and intrathymic progenitors that had survived conditioning. The apparently early alphabetaT-cell count recovery about two months after transplant was reportedly dependent on only several hundred rapidly expanded clones derived from non-depleted graft cells. The frequencies of hyperexpanded clones fell over the following months, and after one year, T-cell counts and TCRbeta diversity were mostly attributed to newly produced T cells.

Library generation was performed with PCR. Data came from an Illumina HiSeq 2500. TCR library preparation used molecular barcoding, with unique molecular identifiers applied to normalize quantification of the TCRbeta repertoire. Through fastp at Q25 and MiXCR, TCRdb rebuilt clones from the public reads, retaining in-frame beta chains. One record per CDR3 amino acid sequence lists the most common genes and DNA. A total of fewer than 550,000 distinct CDR3 sequences appear in this sample, over 9.5% of them only once. Around 2% of the sample is taken by the ten largest. As encoded in the germline V gene, CDR1 is MDHEN while CDR2 is SYDVKM. From V the trimming removes 2 bases and from J it removes 9 bases, while the gene matches leave 11 bases of the junction unaccounted for. The CDR3 covers 16 residues, taking in both the cysteine and the phenylalanine. Only the CDR3 portion is preserved as DNA: 48 bases, with reading frame beginning at the first base.

The V and J genes are TRBV28 and TRBJ2-1; 9 central bases correspond to TRBD2. The clonotype originates from a child aged 2 to 10 with inherited bone marrow failure, due to receive a stem cell transplant. Sequenced here: PBMCs, sampled before TCRalphabeta/CD19-depleted stem cell transplant. This receptor carries the CDR3 CASSLLAGPPQGEQFF. The DNA is TGTGCCAGCAGTTTACTAGCGGGGCCCCCTCAGGGTGAGCAGTTCTTC.